These T cell receptor beta chains were read from a single sample in a study of T cells in Graves' hyperthyroidism and ophthalmopathy. TCRdb fed the multiplex PCR reads into MiXCR, producing one record per CDR3 protein. This sample has about 500,000 distinct CDR3 sequences, with around 16% found just once. Sequencing input: blood. These receptors came from a woman younger than 45 with Graves' ophthalmopathy. The CDR3 runs from the conserved cysteine through the conserved F or W. A D gene is named only where the DNA matches it firmly. Clone size appears in some rows only: once, few, many, or a class for an expanded clone.

>few|TRBV28|TRBD2|TRBJ2-5
CASSYGTSGKETQYF
TGTGCCAGCAGCTACGGGACTAGCGGGAAAGAGACCCAGTACTTC
>NA|TRBV4-3|NA|TRBJ2-1
CASSQYGDEQFF
TGCGCCAGCAGCCAGTATGGGGATGAGCAGTTCTTC
>few|TRBV11-3|NA|TRBJ2-5
CASSSTQTRLETGSEETQYF
TGTGCCAGCAGCTCAACCCAAACTCGACTAGAGACCGGGAGTGAAGAGACCCAGTACTTC
>NA|TRBV29-1|NA|TRBJ2-7
CSVGPQAYEQYF
TGCAGCGTTGGTCCGCAAGCCTACGAGCAGTACTTC
>few|TRBV10-3|TRBD1|TRBJ2-7
CAIRKGQRGYEQYF
TGTGCCATCAGAAAGGGACAGCGTGGCTACGAGCAGTACTTC
>many|TRBV5-1|NA|TRBJ1-1
CASSLSPTGNTEAFF
TGCGCCAGCAGCTTGTCTCCTACGGGGAACACTGAAGCTTTCTTT
>NA|TRBV25-1|NA|TRBJ2-7
CASSEYGGTYEQYF
TGTGCCAGCAGTGAATATGGGGGCACCTACGAGCAGTACTTC
>once|TRBV5-4|NA|TRBJ2-7
CASSLVSVGNEQYF
TGTGCCAGCAGCTTAGTATCCGTCGGGAATGAGCAGTACTTC
>few|TRBV18|TRBD1|TRBJ2-4
CASSQRQGAAKNIQYF
TGTGCCAGCTCCCAAAGACAGGGGGCGGCCAAAAACATTCAGTACTTC
>many|TRBV5-1|NA|TRBJ1-6
CASSLTASETGLNSPLHF
TGCGCCAGCAGCTTGACCGCATCGGAAACAGGGTTGAATTCACCCCTCCACTTT
>NA|TRBV29-1|NA|TRBJ2-5
CSVESPRQETQYF
TGCAGCGTTGAATCCCCTCGGCAAGAGACCCAGTACTTC
>few|TRBV19|NA|TRBJ1-2
CASSNGWNYGYTF
TGTGCCAGTAGTAACGGTTGGAACTATGGCTACACCTTC
>many|TRBV7-8|NA|TRBJ1-1
CASSLRNSEAFF
TGTGCCAGCAGCCTCCGGAATTCTGAAGCTTTCTTT
>NA|TRBV30|NA|TRBJ1-5
CAWSGGISNQPQHF
TGTGCCTGGAGTGGGGGGATTAGCAATCAGCCCCAGCATTTT